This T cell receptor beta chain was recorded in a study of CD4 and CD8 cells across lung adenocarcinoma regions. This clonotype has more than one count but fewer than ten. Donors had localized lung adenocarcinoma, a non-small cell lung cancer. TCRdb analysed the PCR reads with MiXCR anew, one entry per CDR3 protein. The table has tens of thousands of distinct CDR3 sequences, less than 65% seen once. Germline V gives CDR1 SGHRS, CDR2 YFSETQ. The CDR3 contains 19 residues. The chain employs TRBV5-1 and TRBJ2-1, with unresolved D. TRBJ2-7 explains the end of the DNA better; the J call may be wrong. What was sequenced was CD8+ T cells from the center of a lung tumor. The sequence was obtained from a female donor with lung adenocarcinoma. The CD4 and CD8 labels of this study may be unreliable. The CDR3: CASSLRVSFGPGPSYEQYF. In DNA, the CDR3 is TGCGCCAGCAGCTTGAGGGTTAGTTTTGGGCCAGGTCCGTCCTACGAGCAGTACTTC.